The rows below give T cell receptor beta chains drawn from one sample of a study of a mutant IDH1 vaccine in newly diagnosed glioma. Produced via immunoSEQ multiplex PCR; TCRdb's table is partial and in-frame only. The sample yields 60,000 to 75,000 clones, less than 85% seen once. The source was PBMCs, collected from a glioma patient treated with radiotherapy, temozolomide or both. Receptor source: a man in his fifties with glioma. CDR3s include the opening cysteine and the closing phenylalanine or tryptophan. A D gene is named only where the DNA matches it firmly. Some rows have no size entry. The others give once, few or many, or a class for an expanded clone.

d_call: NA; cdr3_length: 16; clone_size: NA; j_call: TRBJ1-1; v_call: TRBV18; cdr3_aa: CASSINPGTTNTEAFF; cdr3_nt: TGTGCCAGCTCTATAAACCCCGGGACAACGAACACTGAAGCTTTCTTT
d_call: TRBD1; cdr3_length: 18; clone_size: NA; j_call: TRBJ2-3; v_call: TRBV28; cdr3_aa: CASSSGTGMDTYTDTQYF; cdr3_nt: TGTGCCAGCAGTTCCGGGACAGGGATGGACACCTACACGGATACGCAGTATTTT
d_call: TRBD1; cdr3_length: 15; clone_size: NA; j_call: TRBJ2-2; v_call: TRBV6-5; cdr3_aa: CASSQDRGLPGELFF; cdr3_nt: TGTGCCAGCAGCCAGGACAGGGGGCTCCCCGGGGAGCTGTTTTTT
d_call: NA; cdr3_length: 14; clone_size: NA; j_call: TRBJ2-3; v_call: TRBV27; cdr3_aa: CASSPYRGKDTQYF; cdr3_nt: TGTGCCAGCAGTCCCTACCGGGGGAAAGATACGCAGTATTTT
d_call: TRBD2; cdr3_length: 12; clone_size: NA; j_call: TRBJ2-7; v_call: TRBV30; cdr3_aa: CAWSEGGDEQYF; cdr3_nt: TGTGCCTGGAGTGAGGGAGGGGACGAGCAGTACTTC
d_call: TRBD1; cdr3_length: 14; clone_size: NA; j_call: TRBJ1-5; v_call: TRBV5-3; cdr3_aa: CARSSGQGNQPQHF; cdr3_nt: TGTGCCAGAAGCTCCGGACAGGGCAATCAGCCCCAGCATTTT
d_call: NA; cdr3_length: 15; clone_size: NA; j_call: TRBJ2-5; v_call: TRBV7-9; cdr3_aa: CASSSGARPQETQYF; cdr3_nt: TGTGCCAGCAGCTCAGGGGCTCGGCCCCAAGAGACCCAGTACTTC
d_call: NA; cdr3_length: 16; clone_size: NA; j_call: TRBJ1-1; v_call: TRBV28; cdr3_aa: CASRTLGGRPNTEAFF; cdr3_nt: TGTGCCAGCAGGACTTTAGGGGGTCGGCCTAACACTGAAGCTTTCTTT
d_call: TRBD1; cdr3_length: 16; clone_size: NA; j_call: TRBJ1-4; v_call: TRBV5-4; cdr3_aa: CASSLDRGPGGEKLFF; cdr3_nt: TGTGCCAGCAGCTTGGACAGGGGACCTGGAGGAGAAAAACTGTTTTTT
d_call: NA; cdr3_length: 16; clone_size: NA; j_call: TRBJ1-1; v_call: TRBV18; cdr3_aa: CASSPQRGGMNTEAFF; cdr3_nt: TGTGCCAGCTCACCACAGCGGGGCGGCATGAACACTGAAGCTTTCTTT
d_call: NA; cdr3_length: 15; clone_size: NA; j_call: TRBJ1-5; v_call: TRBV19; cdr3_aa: CASSIGGHGNQPQHF; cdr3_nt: TGTGCCAGTAGTATAGGCGGCCATGGAAATCAGCCCCAGCATTTT
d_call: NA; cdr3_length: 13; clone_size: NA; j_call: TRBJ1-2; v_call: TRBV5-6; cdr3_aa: CASSLGRNYGYTF; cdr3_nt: TGTGCCAGCAGCTTGGGCAGGAACTATGGCTACACCTTC
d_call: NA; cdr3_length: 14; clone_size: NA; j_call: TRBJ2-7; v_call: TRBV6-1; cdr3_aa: CASKGGAFRYEQYF; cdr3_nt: TGTGCCAGCAAGGGGGGGGCCTTCAGGTACGAGCAGTACTTC
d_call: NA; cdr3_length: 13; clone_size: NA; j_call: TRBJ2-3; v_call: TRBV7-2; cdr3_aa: CASSPKGGNTQYF; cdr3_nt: TGTGCCAGCAGCCCGAAGGGAGGAAATACGCAGTATTTT
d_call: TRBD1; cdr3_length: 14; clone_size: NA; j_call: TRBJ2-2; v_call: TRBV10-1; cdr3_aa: CASSRFRGHGELFF; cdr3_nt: TGCGCCAGCAGCAGATTCAGGGGGCACGGGGAGCTGTTTTTT
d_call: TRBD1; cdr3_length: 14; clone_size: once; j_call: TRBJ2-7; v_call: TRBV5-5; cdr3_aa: CASSLQGALVEQYF; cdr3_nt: TGTGCCAGCAGCTTACAGGGGGCGCTGGTAGAGCAGTACTTC
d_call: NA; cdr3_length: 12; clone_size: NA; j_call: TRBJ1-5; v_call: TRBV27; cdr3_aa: CASSQRNQPQHF; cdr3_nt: TGTGCCAGCAGTCAAAGGAATCAGCCCCAGCATTTT
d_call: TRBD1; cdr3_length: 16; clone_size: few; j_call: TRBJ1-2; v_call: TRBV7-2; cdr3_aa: CASSSAGTEGLHGYTF; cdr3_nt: TGTGCCAGCAGCTCAGCCGGGACAGAGGGTCTCCATGGCTACACCTTC
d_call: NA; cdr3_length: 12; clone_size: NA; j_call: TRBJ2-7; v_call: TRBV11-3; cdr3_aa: CASSLGPSEQYF; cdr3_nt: TGTGCCAGCAGCTTGGGACCCTCCGAGCAGTACTTC
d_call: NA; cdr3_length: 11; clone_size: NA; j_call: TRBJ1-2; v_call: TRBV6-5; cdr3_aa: CASTGSGGYTF; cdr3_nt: TGTGCCAGTACAGGCTCTGGTGGCTACACCTTC
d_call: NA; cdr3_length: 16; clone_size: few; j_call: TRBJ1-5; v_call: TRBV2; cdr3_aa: CASSEAGVTGNQPQHF; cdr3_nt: TGTGCCAGCAGTGAAGCAGGGGTGACAGGCAATCAGCCCCAGCATTTT
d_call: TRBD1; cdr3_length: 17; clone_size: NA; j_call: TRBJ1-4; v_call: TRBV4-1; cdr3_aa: CASSPGQAKPEGEKLFF; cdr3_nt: TGCGCCAGCAGCCCCGGACAGGCCAAACCAGAGGGTGAAAAACTGTTTTTT
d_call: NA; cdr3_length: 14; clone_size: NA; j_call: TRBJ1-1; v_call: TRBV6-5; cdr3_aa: CASSSGQPNTEAFF; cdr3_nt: TGTGCCAGCAGTTCAGGACAACCGAACACTGAAGCTTTCTTT
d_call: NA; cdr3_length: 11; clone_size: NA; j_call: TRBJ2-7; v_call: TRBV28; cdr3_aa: CASSLRYEQYF; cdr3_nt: TGTGCCAGCAGTTTACGCTACGAGCAGTACTTC
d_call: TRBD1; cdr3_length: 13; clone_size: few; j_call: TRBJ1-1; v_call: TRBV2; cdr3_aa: CASNRQGNTEAFF; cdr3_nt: TGTGCCAGCAATCGACAGGGGAACACTGAAGCTTTCTTT
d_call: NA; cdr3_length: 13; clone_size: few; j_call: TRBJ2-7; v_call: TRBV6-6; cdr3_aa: CASSYGGTYEQYF; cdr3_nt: TGTGCCAGCAGTTACGGGGGTACCTACGAGCAGTACTTC